This T cell receptor (beta chain) was profiled in a study of type 1 and type 2 diabetes patients. The CDR3 is 12 residues long. Per the germline V gene, CDR1 is LNHDA and CDR2 is SQIVND (reference sequence). With 7 bases removed from V and 2 bases from J, the gap between germline ends came to 8 bases. Genomic DNA was the PCR template. The TCR beta CDR3 region was amplified using 30 forward and 13 reverse primers. From the multiplex PCR reads, TCRdb called clonotypes with MiXCR, one entry per CDR3 protein. The table includes around 300,000 distinct CDR3 sequences, roughly 48% detected once. The sequencing sample was made of peripheral blood mononuclear cells (PBMCs). V is TRBV19 and J is TRBJ1-2; no firm D call. This receptor was identified in a man aged 18 to 30 with type 2 diabetes. The DNA for the CDR3 is TGTGCCAGTATGCGGGGAAACTATGGCTACACCTTC. It encodes CASMRGNYGYTF.